This T cell receptor beta chain was captured in a study of identical twins. Template switching introduced a universal primer site, and the cDNA bore unique molecular identifiers. TCRdb re-derived calls from the 5' RACE reads in MiXCR, one entry per CDR3 protein. The sample lists approximately 600,000 distinct CDR3 sequences, under 8.5% occurring once. The sample also formed part of further work on yellow fever vaccine responses in identical twins.

Sequenced input: PBMCs. This receptor was obtained from a young woman in good health.

The CDR3 nucleotides are TGTGCCAGTAGTATAGGCAGGGGGGATAACTACGAGCAGTACTTC. As protein: CASSIGRGDNYEQYF. The chain combines TRBV19 with TRBJ2-7; D is possibly TRBD1 (7 bases). This CDR3 is built from 15 residues. Trimming pared 1 base from V and 3 bases from J, leaving 13 bases between. Germline V gene lookup returns CDR1 LNHDA and CDR2 SQIVND (reference sequence).